This T cell receptor beta chain was obtained from a study of cytomegalovirus exposure and HLA in healthy donors (dated by TCRdb to 2015 to 2018). As for the study more broadly: In an earlier analysis of under 600 of the donors, 250 to 300 Gb of sequence data and approximately 120 million unique TCR beta sequences from about 179 million T cells were reported. Along with the approximately 700-subject first cohort, a separate validation cohort of over a hundred different subjects was used. Donor age, sex, ethnicity and CMV serostatus were compiled alongside the repertoire data. The study used immunosequencing to profile the T cell repertoires of approximately 690 subjects and linked those repertoires to cytomegalovirus serostatus. On average, around 200,000 unique TCR beta nucleotide sequences were sequenced per donor among 300 to 500 genotyped donors of the cohort, with roughly 18% of those sequences being non-productive. Typing coverage differed by locus: A, B, C, DRB1 and DQB1 were typed in about 620-640 donors, DQA1 in about 550, DPA1 in around 610, and DPB1 in 472. Both class I and class II loci were covered by HLA typing, at four-digit resolution. In the later analysis, no new phenotypic data were used to find candidate immune exposures; instead, reliance was placed on TCR beta sequences and their occurrence across donors. High-throughput TCR immunosequencing, statistical association of individual TCRs with disease status, and machine learning were combined to predict cytomegalovirus infection status. The study aimed to test whether cataloging public T cell receptors could reveal signatures of past pathogen exposure. An earlier analysis of fewer than 750 of the donors used high-throughput TCR beta sequencing to judge whether each TCR beta V gene segment behaved as functional or pseudogenic. About five DR-DQ haplotypes were handled as single units for association and clustering, since linkage in the cohort was strong. An early release covering some 640 HLA-typed donors comprised 250 to 350 gigabases of sequencing data and tens of millions of unique TCR sequences. In a later analysis, previously published TCR beta repertoires from 670 or so donors were re-analyzed and high-resolution HLA genotyping was added so that TCR occurrence patterns could be studied. Of the roughly 400 genotyped donors, less than 90% were placed in the genetic ancestry cluster associated with self-reported Caucasian donors. A later genetic analysis took genome-wide SNP genotypes for about three fifths of the roughly 670 donors and used that subset as a discovery cohort. Every discovery cohort repertoire had been produced on one sequencing platform.

Study-wide findings and limitations: Most TCR sequences were seen in very few donors, while some public TCRs were found in many individuals. It was suggested by the authors that the approach could potentially be generalized to other disease states and immunological phenotypes. The only immune exposure information available for the cohort was CMV serostatus. In a later analysis, the rate of TCR association differed among HLA loci, with DRB1 alleles having the most associated TCRs and HLA-C alleles having the fewest. In the study, some 160 TCR beta chains were listed as associated with cytomegalovirus. The 87-base-pair reads could not distinguish some IMGT-functional V segments, including TRBV6-2 and TRBV6-3, so those segments were excluded. The earlier analysis of about 600 of the donors excluded some 15 rarely observed V segments, including chromosome 9 orphons, because counts were too low. When HLA alleles, especially DR and DQ, strongly co-occurred, attributing TCR associations to individual alleles was difficult. A further reported finding was that TCR beta sequences accurately predicted the HLA-A and HLA-B alleles for most subjects in the first cohort. Because HLA typing was missing for some donors at each locus, association tests included only the typed subset. A few of the identified cytomegalovirus-associated TCR beta chains were confirmed in vitro to be specific for cytomegalovirus antigens. A later genetic analysis reported fewer N-insertions in productive TCRs among donors in an Asian-associated ancestry cluster than the roughly 620-donor mean. An earlier analysis of 587 of the donors showed that most TCR beta V segments appeared in productive rearrangements either about 90% or about 30% of the time, which broadly matched IMGT annotations. Specific HLA alleles were associated with some 15,000 TCR beta sequences at a false discovery rate of 0.05 in a later analysis. Correlated functional status among segregating V segments might be attributable to linkage disequilibrium, but an unknown experimental factor could not be ruled out. A later analysis found that most CMV-associated TCR beta chains appeared HLA-restricted, with HLA associations seemingly driven largely by CMV exposure. The cohort was sequenced for TCR beta chains only, and without alpha or paired-chain data the features that could be detected were limited. In a later analysis, HLA-associated TCR beta chains were found to be more clonally expanded and to have lower generation probabilities than equally common non-associated chains. Cytomegalovirus status was reported to be diagnosed by the classifier with high specificity and sensitivity in both the original and validation cohorts. The sequencing pipeline was judged likely to have produced a cluster of highly shared sequence variants as a technical artifact. The presence/absence analyses assumed that sequencing depth was roughly uniform across donors, and that assumption may not be true. Several of the top co-occurrence clusters appeared to be linked to parvovirus B19, influenza, CMV and Epstein-Barr virus, according to a later analysis. In a later genetic analysis, a missense DCLRE1C variant was associated with V-gene and J-gene trimming of TCR beta chains, and the association was replicated in an independent cohort.

Details on this clone: Its antigen specificity is not known. Base qualities are not at hand, and no much larger clone is one base apart.

Looking up the germline V gene yields CDR1 MGHRA and CDR2 YSYEKL. At the junction V is shortened by 0 bases and J by 2 bases, with 14 bases in between. CDR3 length: 16 amino acids, cysteine to phenylalanine. Left in the record is the CDR3 DNA by itself, 48 bases read in frame from the first base. The library relied on the immunoSEQ multiplex PCR assay. A mixture of 60 forward primers for TCR Vbeta segments and 13 reverse primers for TCR Jbeta segments was used in the multiplex PCR. The CDR3 region of rearranged TCR beta genes was amplified from genomic DNA by a multiplex PCR assay. Amplified TCR beta libraries were sequenced as 87-base-pair reads on the Illumina HiSeq System. In the source study's methods: Across the 700 or so repertoires, a later analysis counted 78 million or so unique TCR beta chains, around 11 million of which were shared by at least two donors. Raw reads were error-corrected and collapsed into unique sequences with a nearest-neighbor algorithm that merged closely related sequences to remove PCR and sequencing errors. Alignment of CDR3 sequences to IMGT reference sequences was used to assign V, D and J gene segments. Each retained sequence needed at least a six-nucleotide match to both a V gene segment and a J gene segment. A rearrangement counted as productive if the CDR3 had no stop codons and remained in frame with V and J, and every other rearrangement counted as non-productive. Following IMGT convention, CDR3 was defined as the stretch from the second conserved V-encoded cysteine to the conserved J-encoded phenylalanine. The earlier analysis of a few hundred of the donors excluded any sequence lacking an unambiguous match to a single V gene segment. In an earlier analysis of 450 to 750 of the donors, a V segment was called functional when productive rearrangements were above 56.7%, and segregating when the standard deviation between donors exceeded 5%. A statistical classification framework was built to diagnose cytomegalovirus status from the catalog of TCR beta chain sequences. In a later analysis, TCR nucleotide sequences were compared against IMGT/GENE-DB human TR gene sequences so that V and J genes could be assigned. A later analysis assigned CDR3 sequences and most-parsimonious VDJ recombination scenarios with the TCRdist pipeline. In a later analysis, every TCR beta chain was defined by the combination of its CDR3 amino acid sequence and its V-gene family, and reads without a unique V-gene family were dropped. A later analysis removed several hundred highly shared, low-generation-probability nucleotide sequences to deal with suspected cross-contamination and a sequencing artifact. A later analysis calculated a clonal expansion index for each public chain from normalized within-repertoire ranks of inferred template counts. In a later analysis, generation probabilities were computed using a VDJ recombination model fitted to out-of-frame rearrangements, and the results were checked against IGoR. In a later analysis, TCR-TCR, TCR-HLA and TCR-CMV co-occurrence was scored with hypergeometric tests, and a repertoire-size bias correction was applied to TCR pairs. To estimate false discovery rates, a later analysis permuted the HLA or CMV assignments 20 times. In a later analysis, co-occurring TCRs were grouped with DBSCAN, and TCRdist sequence similarity was added when clustering was performed within HLA-allele-positive subsets. For co-occurrence clustering, repertoires with fewer than 30,000 or more than 120,000 public chains were excluded, along with five repertoires with anomalous nucleotide sharing. This is the immuneACCESS table as TCRdb keeps it, with only in-frame sequences that have V and J called. A part of the clones is gone; compared with another copy, unresolved V genes explain less than half, and the rest is unexplained. V and J calls and clone size come straight from that table; D and trimming were deduced from the DNA. For this sample there are fewer than 200,000 clones; more than 65% appear just once. The biggest ten clones account for 1% to 1.5% of the sample.

The cohort was made up of hundreds of healthy bone marrow donors. At the time of sampling, every cohort member was nominally healthy, though immune exposures that went unrecorded were likely present. The donor was CMV seropositive and was included in the group of about 290 seropositive cohort members. A peripheral blood sample was collected from each donor, and TCR beta sequencing was performed on peripheral blood mononuclear cells. The Qiagen DNeasy Blood Extraction Kit was used to extract genomic DNA from the blood cell samples. The TCR sequence derives from a girl aged 2-10 years in good health and CMV-seropositive. The rearranged chain carries TRBV4-1 and TRBJ2-7, with TRBD1 as a weak D call on 5 bases. Input material: PBMCs. The CDR3 loop reads CASSQDSRQWTYEQYF. The sequenced DNA is TGCGCCAGCAGCCAAGATAGCAGACAGTGGACCTACGAGCAGTACTTC.